This TCR beta chain was sequenced for a study of EBV T-cell therapy then PD-1 blockade in nasopharyngeal carcinoma. Between the trimmed V and J ends, which lost 2 bases and 5 bases, there was a span of 9 bases. From germline, CDR1 is MNHEY and CDR2 SVGAGI. The CDR3 is 14 amino acids. Treatment: AdE1-LMPpoly-expanded autologous EBV-specific T-cell therapy followed by anti-PD-1 nivolumab. A remark on this clone: Its antigen is not identified.

Produced via immunoSEQ multiplex PCR; TCRdb's table is partial and in-frame only. The table lists over 15,000 clones, 84% of them singletons. The rearrangement uses TRBV6-5 and TRBJ2-2; possibly TRBD1 or TRBD2 for D (6 bases each). Sequenced here: CD8+ T cells from blood, sampled at day 33 from a patient whose treatment included autologous EBV-specific T cells and nivolumab. The receptor comes from a man in his forties or fifties with nasopharyngeal carcinoma. This chain's CDR3 is CASSYGGLTGELFF. CDR3 nucleotides: TGTGCCAGCAGTTACGGGGGGCTGACCGGGGAGCTGTTTTTT.